This entry lists 32 T cell receptor beta chains sequenced from one sample in a study of radiation and T cells in renal cell carcinoma. Using immunoSEQ multiplex PCR, the repertoire was profiled, and TCRdb retains in-frame clones only, with some absent. The table includes around 9,000 clones, around 63% detected once. The treatment here: 15 Gy SBRT to primary tumor, nephrectomy 4 weeks later. The source material was tumor tissue, sampled from a patient whose treatment included radiotherapy and nephrectomy. These TCRs come from a woman aged 45-65 years with renal cell carcinoma.

The chain couples TRBV9 to TRBJ1-1, with TRBD1 matching over 11 bases. Germline CDR1 SGDLS, CDR2 YYNGEE. V lost 7 bases, J lost 3 bases, and 11 bases stayed unmatched. The CDR3 has 16 residues. CDR3 DNA sequence: TGTGCCAGCGGCACCGAGGACAGGGGGCCAGACACTGAAGCTTTCTTT. Its translation: CASGTEDRGPDTEAFF.

This chain links TRBV4-3 with TRBJ2-6; the D is unclear. The V gene's germline CDR1 is LGHNA and CDR2 YSLEER. Trimming took 0 bases from V and 2 from J, leaving 11 bases between them. The CDR3 is 17 amino acids. The CDR3 region is CASSQDYWAAGANVLTF. In nucleotides, the CDR3 is TGCGCCAGCAGCCAAGATTACTGGGCAGCTGGGGCCAACGTCCTGACTTTC.

The J gene is TRBJ1-4, the V gene TRBV10-3, with D perhaps TRBD1 (6 bases). The germline CDR1 and CDR2 sequences are ENHRY and SYGVKD. Trimming cost V 4 bases and J 11 bases, with 11 bases left between them. The CDR3 covers 12 residues. The CDR3 spells CAISAGVGKLFF. In nucleotides, the CDR3 is TGTGCCATCAGTGCAGGGGTTGGCAAACTGTTTTTT.

The chain combines TRBV6-9 with TRBJ2-1, with a tentative D call TRBD2 (6 bases). This CDR3 is 13 amino acids long. Germline assignment: CDR1 MNHGY and CDR2 SVAAGI. Trimming cost V 3 bases and J 9 bases, with 12 bases left between them. The CDR3 DNA reads TGTGCCAGCAGTTACATAGCCGGGGGTGAGCAGTTCTTC. It encodes CASSYIAGGEQFF.

V is TRBV10-3 and J is TRBJ1-2, with 7 bases identical to TRBD1. The V gene end was trimmed by 6 bases and the J gene end by 2 bases; junction bases not matched to a gene: 9. This CDR3 has 15 residues. Germline assignment: CDR1 ENHRY and CDR2 SYGVKD. The CDR3 sequence is CAISNRDSGNYGYTF. Written as DNA, the CDR3 is TGTGCCATCAGCAACCGGGACAGCGGGAACTATGGCTACACCTTC.

J is TRBJ2-5 and V is TRBV5-5, with TRBD2 identical over 9 bases. The CDR3 is 14 residues long. V lost 4 bases and J lost 4; bases outside the gene matches: 5. The germline V gene encodes CDR1 SGHKS and CDR2 YYEKEE (reference sequence). CDR3: CASSKGLARETQYF. The DNA of the CDR3 is TGTGCCAGCAGCAAGGGACTAGCCAGAGAGACCCAGTACTTC.

This clone was seen a handful of times. The chain carries TRBV6-5 and TRBJ1-3, with D unresolved. The CDR3 contains 12 residues. V was shortened by 7 bases and J by 2 bases, with 6 bases between the two germline ends. The V gene's germline CDR1 is MNHEY and CDR2 SVGAGI. This chain's CDR3 is CASIGPGNTIYF. The CDR3 DNA is TGTGCCAGCATAGGGCCTGGAAACACCATATATTTT.

This chain uses TRBV7-2 with TRBJ2-7; the match to TRBD1 covers 9 bases. Germline V gene data show CDR1 as SGHTA and CDR2 as FQGNSA. Trimming removed 1 base from V and 6 bases from J; junction bases left unmatched: 4. This CDR3 spans 14 amino acids. CDR3 in DNA: TGTGCCAGCAGCTTAGGGACAGGGGCAGCCGAGCAGTACTTC. Its protein is CASSLGTGAAEQYF. Complete variable domain (other parts from reference TRBV7-2 and TRBJ2-7): GAGVSQSPSNKVTEKGKDVELRCDPISGHTALYWYRQSLGQGLEFLIYFQGNSAPDKSGLPSDRFSAERTGGSVSTLTIQRTQQEDSAVYLCASSLGTGAAEQYFGPGTRLTVT.

The chain couples TRBV7-2 to TRBJ1-1; D is uncertain. The CDR3 runs to 16 residues. V dropped 1 base and J dropped 1 base, with 13 bases sitting between them. The germline V gene encodes CDR1 SGHTA and CDR2 FQGNSA. CDR3 bases: TGTGCCAGCAGCTTAGTAACCCTAAGTACGAACACTGAAGCTTTCTTT. Amino acid sequence: CASSLVTLSTNTEAFF. Complete variable domain (other parts from reference TRBV7-2 and TRBJ1-1): GAGVSQSPSNKVTEKGKDVELRCDPISGHTALYWYRQSLGQGLEFLIYFQGNSAPDKSGLPSDRFSAERTGGSVSTLTIQRTQQEDSAVYLCASSLVTLSTNTEAFFGQGTRLTVV.

This clone was detected a few times. This chain links TRBV5-1 with TRBJ1-4; 7 bases are shared with TRBD1. Germline trimming cut 4 bases from V and 8 bases from J; bases unmatched to any gene: 8. This CDR3 has 14 residues. Per germline, CDR1 SGHRS and CDR2 YFSETQ. The DNA of the CDR3 is TGCGCCAGCAGCGCCGGACAGGCCGTAGAAAAACTGTTTTTT. Protein product: CASSAGQAVEKLFF.

This clone ranks as large. The chain is built from TRBV6-1 and TRBJ1-5; 9 bases map to TRBD1. Germline V CDR1 and CDR2: MNHNS, SASEGT. J gave up 6 bases and V 1 base, and 4 bases lay outside the gene matches. This CDR3 region has 15 residues. CDR3: CASSEETGGSQPQHF. The CDR3, as DNA: TGTGCCAGCAGTGAAGAGACAGGGGGGAGTCAGCCCCAGCATTTT.

This chain links TRBV28 with TRBJ1-1, with 8 bases lining up with TRBD1. The V gene end was trimmed by 2 bases and the J gene end by 5 bases; junction bases not matched to a gene: 7. The CDR3 runs to 15 residues. Looked up from germline, CDR1 is MDHEN and CDR2 is SYDVKM. CDR3 residues: CASSLIGQGGTEAFF. The CDR3 bases are TGTGCCAGCAGTTTAATCGGACAGGGAGGGACTGAAGCTTTCTTT.

The chain employs TRBV5-1 and TRBJ1-6, with a tentative D call TRBD1 (6 bases). The germline V gene has CDR1 SGHRS and CDR2 YFSETQ. This CDR3 spans 13 amino acids. Trimming took off 4 bases at V and 13 bases at J, with 15 bases between the two ends. CDR3 sequence: CASSSGDTSPLHF. CDR3 in DNA: TGCGCCAGCAGCAGCGGGGACACCAGTCCCCTCCACTTT.

The V call is TRBV5-8, the J call TRBJ1-3; D unclear. V lost 1 base and J lost 7, with 12 bases in between. This CDR3 region has 14 residues. In germline, CDR1 is SGHTS, CDR2 YDEGEE. CDR3 sequence reads: CASSLWAPGNTIYF. The CDR3 DNA sequence: TGTGCCAGCAGCTTGTGGGCTCCGGGGAACACCATATATTTT.

The V call is TRBV25-1, the J call TRBJ2-3; D unclear. The CDR3 covers 14 residues. Trimming took 4 bases from V and 3 from J, leaving 11 bases between them. Germline V gene lookup returns CDR1 MGHDK and CDR2 SYGVNS. CDR3 loop: CASSGVLRTDTQYF. CDR3 sequence (DNA): TGTGCCAGCAGTGGGGTTCTGAGGACAGATACGCAGTATTTT.

The gene calls are TRBV19 and TRBJ2-3, with 9 bases that match TRBD1. This CDR3 has 15 residues. The V segment lost 5 bases and the J segment 5 bases; nucleotides outside the gene matches: 8. The germline CDR1 and CDR2 sequences are LNHDA and SQIVND (reference sequence). The CDR3 DNA reads as TGTGCCAGTAGTTCCCGGGACAGGGACATAGATACGCAGTATTTT. Translated, it gives CASSSRDRDIDTQYF.

The V and J genes are TRBV7-3 and TRBJ2-7; 9 bases fit TRBD2. Germline lookup yields CDR1 SGHTA and CDR2 FQGTGA. The CDR3 sequence is 16 residues long. V was pared by 5 bases and J by 7 bases, with 15 bases of the junction left unmatched. CDR3 in amino acids: CASSPSTGGRAGEQYF. In DNA form, the CDR3 reads TGTGCCAGCAGCCCGTCAACGGGCGGGAGGGCTGGAGAGCAGTACTTC.

The chain employs TRBV30 and TRBJ1-2; 9 nucleotides align to TRBD1. The CDR3 totals 13 residues. V trimming: 1 base; J trimming: 4 bases; junction bases outside the gene matches: 1. Germline V CDR1 and CDR2: GTSNPN, SVGIG (reference sequence). The chain's CDR3 is CAWSAGQGYGYTF. CDR3 DNA: TGTGCCTGGAGTGCGGGACAGGGCTATGGCTACACCTTC.

V gene TRBV5-1 combines with J gene TRBJ1-5; TRBD1 is a possible D gene (5 bases). Trimming cost V 4 bases and J 3 bases, with 11 bases left between them. CDR3 length: 14 residues. In germline, CDR1 is SGHRS, CDR2 YFSETQ. CDR3 sequence (DNA): TGCGCCAGCAGCCAAGACAGTCTCAATCAGCCCCAGCATTTT. It translates to CASSQDSLNQPQHF.

The chain couples TRBV11-2 to TRBJ2-7, with a weak D call TRBD2 (6 bases). The CDR3 has 16 residues. Germline lookup yields CDR1 SGHAT and CDR2 FQNNGV. Deletions cut 2 bases from V and 6 bases from J, with 20 bases between. This CDR3 is CASSLSDSGDSGEQYF. The CDR3 bases are TGTGCCAGCAGCTTAAGCGATTCGGGGGATTCGGGCGAGCAGTACTTC.

The chain employs TRBV7-9 and TRBJ2-7; 7 bases are shared with TRBD1. Trimming took 5 bases from V and 0 from J; bases not matched to a gene: 7. Germline V gene sequence: CDR1 SEHNR, CDR2 FQNEAQ (reference sequence). The CDR3 consists of 15 residues. For the CDR3, the DNA is TGTGCCAGCAGCGTCAGACAGGGCCCCTCCTACGAGCAGTACTTC. It translates to CASSVRQGPSYEQYF.

This clone showed up just a few times. The chain couples TRBV28 to TRBJ1-5, with D possibly TRBD1 on 6 matching bases. The V end lost 3 bases, the J end lost 0 bases, and 24 bases lay between the germline ends. The germline CDR1 and CDR2 sequences are MDHEN and SYDVKM. The length of the CDR3 is 20 residues. This CDR3 reads CASSFTLGNRESSSNQPQHF. The DNA for the CDR3 is TGTGCCAGCAGTTTTACCTTAGGGAACAGGGAGTCATCTAGCAATCAGCCCCAGCATTTT.

The gene calls are TRBV25-1 and TRBJ2-5; 9 bases match TRBD1. With V trimmed by 2 bases and J by 0 bases, 4 bases remained unmatched. The CDR3 loop spans 16 amino acids. Germline values: CDR1 MGHDK, CDR2 SYGVNS. The CDR3 sequence: CASSEPGQGYQETQYF. DNA of the CDR3: TGTGCCAGCAGTGAACCGGGACAGGGATACCAAGAGACCCAGTACTTC.

J is TRBJ2-5 and V is TRBV19; perhaps D is TRBD1 or TRBD2 (5 bases each). Per germline, CDR1 LNHDA and CDR2 SQIVND (reference sequence). The CDR3 has 15 amino acids. Trimming left V 6 bases short and J 2 bases short, with 16 bases between. The CDR3 reads CASRSGTGSQETQYF. CDR3 DNA: TGTGCCAGTAGGTCCGGGACGGGGAGTCAAGAGACCCAGTACTTC.

This chain links TRBV9 with TRBJ2-2; D is perhaps TRBD1 (6 bases). Germline CDR1 is SGDLS and CDR2 is YYNGEE. The V and J ends lost 3 bases and 3 bases respectively, with 9 bases between them. The CDR3 spans 14 residues. The CDR3 nucleotides read TGTGCCAGCAGCGAGGACAGCCACACCGGGGAGCTGTTTTTT. As protein: CASSEDSHTGELFF.

The genes are TRBV4-3 and TRBJ1-2; tentatively, D is TRBD1 (6 bases). CDR1 is LGHNA and CDR2 is YSLEER in the germline V gene. V shed 1 base and J shed 1 base, with 16 bases lying between them. The CDR3 consists of 17 residues. The DNA of the CDR3 is TGCGCCAGCAGCCAAGGGGTCGGGCAGGGGATTAACTATGGCTACACCTTC. This translates into CASSQGVGQGINYGYTF.

This chain links TRBV5-1 with TRBJ2-1; 9 bases agree with TRBD1. The CDR3 loop spans 14 amino acids. J gave up 7 bases and V 0 bases, and 2 bases lay outside the gene matches. The V gene's germline CDR1 is SGHRS and CDR2 YFSETQ. CDR3 amino acids: CASSLGGQGNEQFF. The CDR3 DNA follows: TGCGCCAGCAGCTTGGGAGGACAGGGGAATGAGCAGTTCTTC.

The chain combines TRBV15 with TRBJ2-2; 11 nucleotides agree with TRBD2. This CDR3 comprises 17 residues. J gave up 6 bases and V 5 bases, and 11 bases lay outside the gene matches. Per germline, CDR1 LNHNV and CDR2 YYDKDF (reference sequence). The CDR3 DNA reads as TGTGCCACCAGCGGGTTGACTAGCGGGGTCGTCTCCGGGGAGCTGTTTTTT. Amino acid sequence: CATSGLTSGVVSGELFF.

The J gene is TRBJ2-1, the V gene TRBV6-5; TRBD1 agrees at 7 bases. With 7 bases clipped from V and 5 bases from J, the junction kept 11 bases outside the gene matches. Germline loops: CDR1 MNHEY, CDR2 SVGAGI. CDR3 size: 15 residues. As DNA, the CDR3 is TGTGCCAGCACTCACAACCGACAGGGTGACAATGAGCAGTTCTTC. This gives the protein CASTHNRQGDNEQFF.

This clone was detected only a few times. The rearrangement links TRBV6-1 to TRBJ2-7; 7 positions agree with TRBD1. CDR1 and CDR2 from the germline V gene are MNHNS and SASEGT. The J segment lost 0 bases and the V segment lost 2 bases, leaving 7 bases of the junction unmatched. The CDR3 consists of 16 residues. The CDR3 loop reads CASSETGTVPSYEQYF. CDR3 coding DNA: TGTGCCAGCAGTGAAACGGGGACAGTGCCCTCCTACGAGCAGTACTTC.

V gene TRBV11-3 combines with J gene TRBJ2-7, with a weak D call TRBD2 (6 bases). V shed 5 bases and J shed 4 bases, with 12 bases lying between them. Germline V gene lookup returns CDR1 SGHNT and CDR2 YENEEA. The CDR3 is 13 amino acids. The CDR3 is CASSPTRGYEQYF. CDR3 nucleotides: TGTGCCAGCAGCCCGACTAGGGGTTACGAGCAGTACTTC. Looking up the rest from reference TRBV11-3 and TRBJ2-7 gives the full variable domain: EAGVVQSPRYKIIEKKQPVAFWCNPISGHNTLYWYLQNLGQGPELLIRYENEEAVDDSQLPKDRFSAERLKGVDSTLKIQPAELGDSAVYLCASSPTRGYEQYFGPGTRLTVT.

This chain connects TRBV9 to TRBJ2-1, with 8 bases fitting TRBD1. The CDR3 has 14 amino acids. In germline, CDR1 is SGDLS, CDR2 YYNGEE. V trimming: 4 bases; J trimming: 4 bases; junction bases outside the gene matches: 4. The CDR3 loop is CASSPRTGYNEQFF. The CDR3 DNA reads TGTGCCAGCAGCCCGCGGACAGGGTACAATGAGCAGTTCTTC.